The 17 T cell receptor beta chains listed next were all sequenced from one sample in a study of long-term antiretroviral therapy in people with HIV. Survey-level immunoSEQ v3.0 assays were run. The table came from immunoSEQ multiplex PCR; TCRdb's copy has only in-frame clones and leaves some out. The profile shows around 12,000 clones, roughly 80% of them singletons. The input for sequencing was unsorted PBMCs, taken 1.2 years after starting antiretroviral therapy. The receptors derive from a man aged 35-49 years with HIV.

V usage is TRBV15 and J usage is TRBJ2-2; D may be TRBD1 (6 bases). V was pared by 4 bases and J by 5 bases, with 14 bases between. The CDR3 extends over 15 amino acids. In germline, CDR1 is LNHNV, CDR2 YYDKDF (reference sequence). Here the CDR3 DNA reads TGTGCCACCAGCAAACGGACAGTCGAGACCGGGGAGCTGTTTTTT. It encodes CATSKRTVETGELFF.

The rearrangement uses TRBV6-6 and TRBJ2-3; D gene ambiguous. V lost 6 bases, J lost 4 bases, and 8 bases lay in between. Germline CDR1 is MNHNY and CDR2 is SVGAGI (reference sequence). The CDR3 extends over 12 amino acids. CDR3 sequence: CASRDTSDTQYF. In DNA form, the CDR3 reads TGTGCCAGCAGGGATACCTCAGATACGCAGTATTTT.

The V gene is TRBV5-1, the J gene TRBJ2-7; D may correspond to TRBD1 or TRBD2 (6 bases each). There are 15 residues in the CDR3. The germline V gene has CDR1 SGHRS and CDR2 YFSETQ. Trimming pared 0 bases from V and 7 bases from J, leaving 17 bases between. CDR3 region: CASSLDGGPPWEQYF. The CDR3 region has the DNA TGCGCCAGCAGCTTGGACGGGGGCCCGCCGTGGGAGCAGTACTTC.

The V gene is TRBV5-6, the J gene TRBJ1-5; 7 bases agree with TRBD1. Unmatched junction bases numbered 2, after V lost 3 bases and J lost 2 bases. Per germline, CDR1 SGHDT and CDR2 YYEEEE. This CDR3 contains 14 residues. The CDR3 spells CASSSGTGNQPQHF. CDR3 bases: TGTGCCAGCAGCTCCGGGACAGGCAATCAGCCCCAGCATTTT. Drawing the rest from reference TRBV5-6 and TRBJ1-5, the complete variable domain is DAGVTQSPTHLIKTRGQQVTLRCSPKSGHDTVSWYQQALGQGPQFIFQYYEEEERQRGNFPDRFSGHQFPNYSSELNVNALLLGDSALYLCASSSGTGNQPQHFGDGTRLSIL.

V gene TRBV7-3 combines with J gene TRBJ2-2; TRBD1 matches at 10 bases. This CDR3 region has 15 residues. V shed 5 bases, J shed 5 bases, and the junction held 5 bases outside the gene matches. Germline V CDR1 and CDR2: SGHTA, FQGTGA. For the CDR3, the DNA is TGTGCCAGCAGCCACGGACAGGGGGATACCGGGGAGCTGTTTTTT. This sequence encodes CASSHGQGDTGELFF.

The V call is TRBV5-6, the J call TRBJ2-2, with 7 bases identical to TRBD1. The V gene's germline CDR1 is SGHDT and CDR2 YYEEEE. Losses at the gene ends were 3 bases for V and 2 bases for J; bases not matched to a gene: 7. There are 16 residues in the CDR3. DNA for the CDR3: TGTGCCAGCAGCTGGTTGACAGGGCTAAACACCGGGGAGCTGTTTTTT. Amino acid sequence: CASSWLTGLNTGELFF. Complete variable domain (other parts from reference TRBV5-6 and TRBJ2-2): DAGVTQSPTHLIKTRGQQVTLRCSPKSGHDTVSWYQQALGQGPQFIFQYYEEEERQRGNFPDRFSGHQFPNYSSELNVNALLLGDSALYLCASSWLTGLNTGELFFGEGSRLTVL.

This clone was observed a handful of times. This chain uses TRBV6-5 with TRBJ1-1; the D gene is possibly TRBD1 (6 bases). Trimming left V 4 bases short and J 5 bases short, with 8 bases between. CDR1 and CDR2 (germline): MNHEY, SVGAGI. The CDR3 extends over 12 amino acids. DNA of the CDR3: TGTGCCAGCAGTTCCAGGGGAACTGAAGCTTTCTTT. This gives the protein CASSSRGTEAFF.

The chain joins TRBV30 to TRBJ1-2; D remains ambiguous. The CDR3 has 13 residues. V lost 0 bases to trimming and J lost 6 bases, with 11 bases between them. Germline V CDR1 and CDR2: GTSNPN, SVGIG (reference sequence). The CDR3 sequence is CAWSVLGYDGYTF. The DNA of the CDR3 is TGTGCCTGGAGTGTATTGGGTTACGATGGCTACACCTTC.

The genes are TRBV30 and TRBJ2-7, with 9 bases lining up with TRBD2. The CDR3 is 14 residues long. Germline assignment: CDR1 GTSNPN and CDR2 SVGIG (reference sequence). V trimming: 0 bases; J trimming: 3 bases; junction bases outside the gene matches: 3. For the CDR3, the DNA is TGTGCCTGGAGTGTACGTAGCGGGAGCTACGAGCAGTACTTC. This gives the protein CAWSVRSGSYEQYF.

The CDR3: CASSLGPGGRNQPQHF. The CDR3, as DNA: TGTGCCAGCAGCTTAGGTCCCGGGGGACGCAATCAGCCCCAGCATTTT. The V and J genes are TRBV7-2 and TRBJ1-5; possibly TRBD1 for D (5 bases). Trimming cost V 1 base and J 2 bases, with 12 bases left between them. CDR3 length: 16 amino acids. Per germline, CDR1 SGHTA and CDR2 FQGNSA.

The chain has TRBV30 and TRBJ2-7; TRBD1 aligns across 7 bases. The germline V gene has CDR1 GTSNPN and CDR2 SVGIG (reference sequence). Trimming cost V 0 bases and J 0 bases; bases outside gene matches: 8. The CDR3 contains 16 residues. The chain's CDR3 is CAWSVLDRPGSYEQYF. The CDR3 DNA sequence: TGTGCCTGGAGTGTACTGGACAGGCCAGGCTCCTACGAGCAGTACTTC.

The V gene is TRBV9, the J gene TRBJ1-1, with 9 bases lining up with TRBD1. The germline CDR1 and CDR2 sequences are SGDLS and YYNGEE. The CDR3 is 16 amino acids. Trimming at V came to 0 bases and at J to 3 bases, leaving 6 bases not matched to a gene. CDR3 nucleotides: TGTGCCAGCAGCGTAGTAGGCCGGACAGGGGACACTGAAGCTTTCTTT. Translated: CASSVVGRTGDTEAFF.

This clone was seen a few times. This chain joins TRBV2 and TRBJ2-2; D is unresolved. Per germline, CDR1 SNHLY and CDR2 FYNNEI. V lost 1 base, J lost 5 bases, and 2 bases lay in between. CDR3 size: 12 residues. In nucleotides, the CDR3 is TGTGCCAGCAGTGAAGAAACCGGGGAGCTGTTTTTT. Translation: CASSEETGELFF.

The gene calls are TRBV5-4 and TRBJ2-7, with D possibly being TRBD1 (6 bases). Trimming removed 5 bases at V and 3 bases at J, with 12 bases between. Looked up from germline, CDR1 is SGHNT and CDR2 is YYREEE (reference sequence). This CDR3 comprises 13 residues. The CDR3 nucleotides are TGTGCCAGCAGATCCCGGACAGACTACGAGCAGTACTTC. The encoded protein is CASRSRTDYEQYF. Looking up the rest from reference TRBV5-4 and TRBJ2-7 gives the full variable domain: ETGVTQSPTHLIKTRGQQVTLRCSSQSGHNTVSWYQQALGQGPQFIFQYYREEENGRGNFPPRFSGLQFPNYSSELNVNALELDDSALYLCASRSRTDYEQYFGPGTRLTVT.

The chain couples TRBV19 to TRBJ1-3; no reliable D call. The CDR3 extends over 13 amino acids. Germline CDR1 is LNHDA and CDR2 is SQIVND (reference sequence). V was trimmed by 2 bases and J by 4 bases, leaving 6 bases between them. The CDR3 region has the DNA TGTGCCAGTAGTATAAGGGTCGGAAACACCATATATTTT. It translates to CASSIRVGNTIYF. The full variable domain, completed using reference TRBV19 and TRBJ1-3, is DGGITQSPKYLFRKEGQNVTLSCEQNLNHDAMYWYRQDPGQGLRLIYYSQIVNDFQKGDIAEGYSVSREKKESFPLTVTSAQKNPTAFYLCASSIRVGNTIYFGEGSWLTVV.

This clone was detected only once. J is TRBJ2-1 and V is TRBV14; 13 bases are a match to TRBD2. After removal of 3 bases from V and 5 bases from J, the junction contained 4 bases not matched to a gene. The germline V gene encodes CDR1 SGHDN and CDR2 FVKESK. This CDR3 contains 16 residues. This CDR3 is CASSQPGLAGNNEQFF. Written as DNA, the CDR3 is TGTGCCAGCAGCCAGCCGGGACTAGCGGGGAACAATGAGCAGTTCTTC.

The CDR3 nucleotides are TGTGCCATCAGTGGACAGCGGGGCACAGATACGCAGTATTTT. Translated: CAISGQRGTDTQYF. V is TRBV10-3 and J is TRBJ2-3; a weak D match, TRBD2 (6 bases). V dropped 4 bases and J dropped 1 base, with 9 bases sitting between them. This CDR3 has 14 amino acids. Germline-derived CDR1 and CDR2 are ENHRY and SYGVKD.